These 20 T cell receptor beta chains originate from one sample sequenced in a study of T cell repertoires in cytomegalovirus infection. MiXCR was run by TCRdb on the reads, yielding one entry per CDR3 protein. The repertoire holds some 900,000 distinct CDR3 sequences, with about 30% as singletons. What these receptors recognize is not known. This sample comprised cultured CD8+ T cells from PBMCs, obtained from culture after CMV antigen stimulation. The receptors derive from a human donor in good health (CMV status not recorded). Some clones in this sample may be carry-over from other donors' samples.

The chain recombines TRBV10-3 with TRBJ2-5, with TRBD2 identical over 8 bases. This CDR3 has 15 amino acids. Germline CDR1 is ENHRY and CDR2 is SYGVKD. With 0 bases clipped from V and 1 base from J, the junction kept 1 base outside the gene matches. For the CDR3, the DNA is TGTGCCATCAGTGAGTCAGCGGGGGTCCAAGAGACCCAGTACTTC. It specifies CAISESAGVQETQYF.

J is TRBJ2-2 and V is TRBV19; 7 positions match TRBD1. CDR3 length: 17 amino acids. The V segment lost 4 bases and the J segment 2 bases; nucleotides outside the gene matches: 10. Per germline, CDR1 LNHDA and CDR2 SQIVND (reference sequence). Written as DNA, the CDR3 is TGTGCCAGTAGTACAGATCGTAAAGGGGGCAACACCGGGGAGCTGTTTTTT. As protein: CASSTDRKGGNTGELFF.

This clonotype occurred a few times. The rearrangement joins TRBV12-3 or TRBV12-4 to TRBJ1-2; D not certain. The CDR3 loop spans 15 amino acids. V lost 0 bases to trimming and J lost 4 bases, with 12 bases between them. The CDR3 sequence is CASSLAGGLGYGYTF. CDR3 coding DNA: TGTGCCAGCAGTTTAGCGGGCGGACTCGGCTATGGCTACACCTTC.

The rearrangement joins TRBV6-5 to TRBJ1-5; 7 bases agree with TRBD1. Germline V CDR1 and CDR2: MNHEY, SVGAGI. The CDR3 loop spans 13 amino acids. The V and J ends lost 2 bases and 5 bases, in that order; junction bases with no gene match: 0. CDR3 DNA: TGTGCCAGCAGTTACGACAGGGATCAGCCCCAGCATTTT. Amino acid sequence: CASSYDRDQPQHF.

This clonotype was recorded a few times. The CDR3 loop reads CASSLMPSYNEQFF. CDR3 DNA sequence: TGTGCCAGCAGTTTAATGCCCTCCTACAATGAGCAGTTCTTC. This chain links TRBV27 with TRBJ2-1; no firm D call. Trimming left V 2 bases short and J 0 bases short, with 5 bases between. CDR1 MNHEY and CDR2 SMNVEV come from the germline V gene (reference sequence). The CDR3 is 14 residues long.

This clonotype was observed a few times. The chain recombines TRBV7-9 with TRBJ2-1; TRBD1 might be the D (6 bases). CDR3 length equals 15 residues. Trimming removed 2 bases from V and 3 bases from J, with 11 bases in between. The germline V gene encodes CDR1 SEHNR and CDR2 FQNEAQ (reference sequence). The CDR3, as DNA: TGTGCCAGCAGCTTAACAGGGAACTTCTACAATGAGCAGTTCTTC. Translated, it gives CASSLTGNFYNEQFF.

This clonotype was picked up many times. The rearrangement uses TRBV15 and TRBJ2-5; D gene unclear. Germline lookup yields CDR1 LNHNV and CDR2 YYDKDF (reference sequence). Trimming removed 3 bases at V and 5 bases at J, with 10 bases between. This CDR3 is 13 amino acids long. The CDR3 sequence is CATSSHAGETQYF. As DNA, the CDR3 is TGTGCCACCAGCAGTCATGCCGGCGAGACCCAGTACTTC.

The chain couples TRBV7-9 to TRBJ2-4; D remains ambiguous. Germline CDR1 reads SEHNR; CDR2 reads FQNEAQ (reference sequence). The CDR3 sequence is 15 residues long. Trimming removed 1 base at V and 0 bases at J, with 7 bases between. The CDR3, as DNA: TGTGCCAGCAGCTTAGACGTAGTAGCCAAAAACATTCAGTACTTC. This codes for CASSLDVVAKNIQYF.

The CDR3 DNA follows: TGTGCCAGCAGTTACTTACAGGGGCTTCTCTCCGAGCAGTACGTC. It specifies CASSYLQGLLSEQYV. The gene calls are TRBV6-8 and TRBJ2-7, with 7 bases aligning to TRBD1. CDR3 length: 15 amino acids. V lost 1 base, J lost 6 bases, and 9 bases stayed unmatched. From germline, CDR1 is MNHGY and CDR2 SAAAGT.

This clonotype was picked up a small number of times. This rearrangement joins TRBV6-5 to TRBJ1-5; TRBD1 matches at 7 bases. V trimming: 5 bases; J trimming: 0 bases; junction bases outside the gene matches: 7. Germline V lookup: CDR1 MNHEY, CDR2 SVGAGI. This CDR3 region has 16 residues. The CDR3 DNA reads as TGTGCCAGCAGTCCCCGACAGGGTTATAGCAATCAGCCCCAGCATTTT. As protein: CASSPRQGYSNQPQHF.

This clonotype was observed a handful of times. The CDR3 DNA is TGTGCCAGCAGACCGGACAGGCAGATATACTATAGCAATCAGCCCCAGCATTTT. Protein sequence: CASRPDRQIYYSNQPQHF. The gene calls are TRBV6-6 and TRBJ1-5; TRBD1 matches 7 bases. The CDR3 length is 18 residues. The ends lost 6 bases at V and 0 bases at J; junction bases unmatched: 14. Germline V CDR1 and CDR2: MNHNY, SVGAGI (reference sequence).

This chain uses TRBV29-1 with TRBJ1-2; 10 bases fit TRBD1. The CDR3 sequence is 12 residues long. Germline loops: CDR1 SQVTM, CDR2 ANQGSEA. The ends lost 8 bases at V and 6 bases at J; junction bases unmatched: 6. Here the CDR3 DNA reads TGCAGCTTCCGGACAGGGGGACATGGCTACACCTTC. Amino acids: CSFRTGGHGYTF.

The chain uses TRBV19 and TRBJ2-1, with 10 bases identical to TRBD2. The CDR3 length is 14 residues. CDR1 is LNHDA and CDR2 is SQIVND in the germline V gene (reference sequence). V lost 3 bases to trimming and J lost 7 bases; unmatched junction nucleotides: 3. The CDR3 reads CASSISGGSNEQFF. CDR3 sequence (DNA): TGTGCCAGTAGTATTAGCGGGGGGTCGAATGAGCAGTTCTTC.

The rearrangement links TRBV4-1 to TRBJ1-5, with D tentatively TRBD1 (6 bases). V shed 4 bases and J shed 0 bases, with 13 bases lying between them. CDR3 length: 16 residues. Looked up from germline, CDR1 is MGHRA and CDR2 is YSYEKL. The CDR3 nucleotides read TGCGCCAGCAGCCCCCGACAGGACCATAGCAATCAGCCCCAGCATTTT. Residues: CASSPRQDHSNQPQHF.

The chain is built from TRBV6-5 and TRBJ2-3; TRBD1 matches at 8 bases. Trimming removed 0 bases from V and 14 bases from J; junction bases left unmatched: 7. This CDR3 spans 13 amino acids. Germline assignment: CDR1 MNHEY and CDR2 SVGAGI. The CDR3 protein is CASSYSSDRERYF. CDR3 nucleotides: TGTGCCAGCAGTTACTCGTCGGACAGGGAGAGGTATTTT.

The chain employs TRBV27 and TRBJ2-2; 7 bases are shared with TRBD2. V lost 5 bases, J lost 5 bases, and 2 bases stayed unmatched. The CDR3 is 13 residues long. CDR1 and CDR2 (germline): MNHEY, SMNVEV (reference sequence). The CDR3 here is CASSGRATGELFF. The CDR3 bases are TGTGCCAGCAGTGGGAGGGCAACCGGGGAGCTGTTTTTT.

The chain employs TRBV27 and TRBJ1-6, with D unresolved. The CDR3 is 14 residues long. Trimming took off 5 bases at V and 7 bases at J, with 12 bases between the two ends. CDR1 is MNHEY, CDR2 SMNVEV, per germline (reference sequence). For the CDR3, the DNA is TGTGCCAGCAGTCCCGGGTCAGTCAATTCACCCCTCCACTTT. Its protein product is CASSPGSVNSPLHF.

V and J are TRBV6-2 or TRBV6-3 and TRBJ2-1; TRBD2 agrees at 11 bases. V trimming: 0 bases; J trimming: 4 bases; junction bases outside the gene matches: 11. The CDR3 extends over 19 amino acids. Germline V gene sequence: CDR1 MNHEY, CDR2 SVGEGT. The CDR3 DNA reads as TGTGCCAGCAGTTACTCGCGAACTAGCGGGGGAAAGAGGTACAATGAGCAGTTCTTC. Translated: CASSYSRTSGGKRYNEQFF.

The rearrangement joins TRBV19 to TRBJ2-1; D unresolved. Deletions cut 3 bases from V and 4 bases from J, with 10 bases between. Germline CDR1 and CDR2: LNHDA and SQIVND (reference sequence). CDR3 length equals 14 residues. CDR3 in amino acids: CASSILELYNEQFF. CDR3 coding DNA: TGTGCCAGTAGTATTTTAGAGCTTTACAATGAGCAGTTCTTC.

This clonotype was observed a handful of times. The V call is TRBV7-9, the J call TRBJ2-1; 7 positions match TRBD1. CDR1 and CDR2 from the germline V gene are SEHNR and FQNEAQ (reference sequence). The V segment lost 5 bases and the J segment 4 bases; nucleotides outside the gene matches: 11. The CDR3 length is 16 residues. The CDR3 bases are TGTGCCAGCAGCCCGGACAGGCTGGGGGTTTACAATGAGCAGTTCTTC. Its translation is CASSPDRLGVYNEQFF.